Listed here are 28 T cell receptor beta chains from one sample, sequenced in a study of shared clonotypes between healthy human individuals. The repertoire was sequenced with immunoSEQ multiplex PCR; TCRdb's copy has only in-frame clones and lacks some. Found here are some 2,500,000 clones, 80% to 95% of them singletons; the top ten hold 0.36%. Sequencing was performed on naive CD4+ T cells from PBMCs. Subset given: CD45RA+ positively selected. These receptors originate from a man aged 18 to 35 in good health. Some clones in this sample may be carry-over from other donors' samples.

This chain joins TRBV11-2 and TRBJ2-5; D is unclear. Germline assignment: CDR1 SGHAT and CDR2 FQNNGV. The germline V and J ends were trimmed by 2 bases and 4 bases, with 11 bases remaining between them. The CDR3 sequence is 14 residues long. The CDR3, as DNA: TGTGCCAGCAGCTTAAGTAGGGATGGAGAGACCCAGTACTTC. Its protein product is CASSLSRDGETQYF.

V and J are TRBV10-1 and TRBJ2-7, with D hard to call. Between the trimmed V and J ends, which lost 4 bases and 1 base, there was a span of 8 bases. In germline, CDR1 is WNHNN, CDR2 SYGVQD (reference sequence). The CDR3 spans 13 residues. The CDR3 nucleotides read TGCGCCAGCAGTGTACCGCGGTCCTACGAGCAGTACTTC. As protein: CASSVPRSYEQYF.

This rearrangement joins TRBV6-5 to TRBJ1-6; D is ambiguous. CDR3 length: 14 residues. Germline CDR1 reads MNHEY; CDR2 reads SVGAGI. Trimming left V 1 base short and J 5 bases short, with 6 bases between. The CDR3 nucleotides read TGTGCCAGCAGTTACTACAGAGATAATTCACCCCTCCACTTT. The encoded protein is CASSYYRDNSPLHF.

This chain joins TRBV7-2 and TRBJ2-7, with TRBD2 matching over 8 bases. V lost 4 bases and J lost 7; bases outside the gene matches: 18. The CDR3 totals 17 residues. Germline-derived CDR1 and CDR2 are SGHTA and FQGNSA. CDR3 amino acids: CASSSRWGSGAHLEQYF. DNA of the CDR3: TGTGCCAGCAGCTCACGCTGGGGTAGCGGGGCCCATCTTGAGCAGTACTTC. Full variable domain (missing parts from reference TRBV7-2 and TRBJ2-7): GAGVSQSPSNKVTEKGKDVELRCDPISGHTALYWYRQSLGQGLEFLIYFQGNSAPDKSGLPSDRFSAERTGGSVSTLTIQRTQQEDSAVYLCASSSRWGSGAHLEQYFGPGTRLTVT.

Here the CDR3 reads CASSLGEGLFYEQYF. In nucleotides, the CDR3 is TGCGCCAGCAGCCTAGGGGAGGGCCTCTTCTACGAGCAGTACTTC. The gene calls are TRBV5-1 and TRBJ2-7; the match to TRBD2 covers 7 bases. V lost 4 bases, J lost 3 bases, and 10 bases stayed unmatched. Looked up from germline, CDR1 is SGHRS and CDR2 is YFSETQ. The CDR3 is 15 amino acids.

The chain uses TRBV10-3 and TRBJ2-7; 9 positions match TRBD2. Losses at the gene ends were 6 bases for V and 2 bases for J; bases not matched to a gene: 8. The CDR3 runs to 15 residues. Germline lookup yields CDR1 ENHRY and CDR2 SYGVKD. The CDR3 DNA sequence: TGTGCCATCAGCCGCACCGGGACTAGCACCTACGAGCAGTACTTC. Translation: CAISRTGTSTYEQYF.

The chain has TRBV9 and TRBJ2-3, with 11 bases lining up with TRBD2. Germline CDR1 SGDLS, CDR2 YYNGEE. This CDR3 contains 18 residues. Germline trimming cut 0 bases from V and 1 base from J; bases unmatched to any gene: 7. CDR3 in amino acids: CASSVGLAGMGGTDTQYF. The CDR3 DNA reads TGTGCCAGCAGCGTAGGACTAGCGGGAATGGGAGGCACAGATACGCAGTATTTT.

The chain combines TRBV29-1 with TRBJ2-5; maybe TRBD1 (5 bases). Trimming took 4 bases from V and 4 from J, leaving 13 bases between them. The V gene's germline CDR1 is SQVTM and CDR2 ANQGSEA. The CDR3 runs 13 residues. The CDR3 DNA is TGCAGCGTTGGGCAGGGCGTCGGAGAGACCCAGTACTTC. The encoded protein is CSVGQGVGETQYF.

V is TRBV10-1 and J is TRBJ2-5; TRBD1 agrees at 7 bases. The CDR3 totals 14 residues. CDR1 and CDR2 from the germline V gene are WNHNN and SYGVQD (reference sequence). V lost 7 bases and J lost 5; bases outside the gene matches: 10. CDR3 sequence (DNA): TGCGCCAGCAATAAGGGACAGCCTGGGGAGACCCAGTACTTC. It yields the protein CASNKGQPGETQYF.

The V gene is TRBV28, the J gene TRBJ2-2, with TRBD1 matching 7 bases. The CDR3 spans 16 residues. Germline CDR1 and CDR2: MDHEN and SYDVKM. Trimming cost V 4 bases and J 3 bases; bases outside gene matches: 8. CDR3 coding DNA: TGTGCCAGCAGTTATCACAGGGGTTGGGACACCGGGGAGCTGTTTTTT. Its translation: CASSYHRGWDTGELFF.

The chain employs TRBV7-9 and TRBJ1-6, with D uncertain. Trimming took 4 bases from V and 7 from J, leaving 8 bases between them. This CDR3 is 13 amino acids long. Germline V lookup: CDR1 SEHNR, CDR2 FQNEAQ (reference sequence). CDR3 protein: CASSSVQNSPLHF. CDR3 bases: TGTGCCAGCAGCTCAGTGCAGAATTCACCCCTCCACTTT.

The rearrangement uses TRBV4-3 and TRBJ1-4, with 8 bases identical to TRBD1. The germline V gene has CDR1 LGHNA and CDR2 YSLEER. Germline trimming cut 1 base from V and 2 bases from J; bases unmatched to any gene: 12. The CDR3 is 19 amino acids. Here the CDR3 reads CASSQVQGASPLTNEKLFF. CDR3 DNA sequence: TGCGCCAGCAGCCAAGTGCAGGGGGCATCTCCTTTGACTAATGAAAAACTGTTTTTT.

This clone was detected only once. The rearrangement joins TRBV5-6 to TRBJ2-5; unclear D gene. This CDR3 is built from 16 residues. Trimming took off 0 bases at V and 4 bases at J, with 16 bases between the two ends. Germline V gives CDR1 SGHDT, CDR2 YYEEEE. CDR3 DNA: TGTGCCAGCAGCTTGGAATCCGGCAGGCGAGCAGAGACCCAGTACTTC. The encoded protein is CASSLESGRRAETQYF.

The chain has TRBV30 and TRBJ2-2, with D tentatively TRBD2 (6 bases). The CDR3 is 16 amino acids. V shed 3 bases and J shed 2 bases, with 16 bases lying between them. From germline, CDR1 is GTSNPN and CDR2 SVGIG (reference sequence). CDR3 residues: CAWRGMPGENTGELFF. The CDR3 coding sequence is TGTGCCTGGAGAGGAATGCCGGGGGAAAACACCGGGGAGCTGTTTTTT.

The CDR3 loop is CASSLHRDSKGSYEQYF. Here the CDR3 DNA reads TGTGCCAGCAGCTTACATCGGGACTCCAAAGGCTCCTACGAGCAGTACTTC. This chain links TRBV7-9 with TRBJ2-7; possible D gene TRBD2, 6 bases. The germline V and J ends were trimmed by 2 bases and 0 bases, with 17 bases remaining between them. This CDR3 has 17 residues. CDR1 SEHNR and CDR2 FQNEAQ come from the germline V gene (reference sequence). The full variable domain, with the rest looked up from reference TRBV7-9 and TRBJ2-7, is DTGVSQNPRHKITKRGQNVTFRCDPISEHNRLYWYRQTLGQGPEFLTYFQNEAQLEKSRLLSDRFSAERPKGSFSTLEIQRTEQGDSAMYLCASSLHRDSKGSYEQYFGPGTRLTVT.

This chain joins TRBV4-1 and TRBJ2-1; 8 bases map to TRBD1. The J segment lost 4 bases and the V segment lost 4 bases, leaving 18 bases of the junction unmatched. Germline values: CDR1 MGHRA, CDR2 YSYEKL. CDR3 size: 19 residues. CDR3 residues: CASSPKPGSGGIRYNEQFF. CDR3 nucleotide sequence: TGCGCCAGCAGCCCCAAGCCGGGATCAGGGGGCATCCGATACAATGAGCAGTTCTTC.

The chain is built from TRBV27 and TRBJ1-4; 9 bases match TRBD1. Germline V CDR1 and CDR2: MNHEY, SMNVEV (reference sequence). CDR3 size: 16 residues. J gave up 8 bases and V 5 bases, and 12 bases lay outside the gene matches. This CDR3 is CASSLQPDRGREKLFF. CDR3 coding DNA: TGTGCCAGCAGTCTACAACCGGACAGGGGACGGGAAAAACTGTTTTTT. The entire variable domain, with the rest obtained from reference TRBV27 and TRBJ1-4, is as follows: EAQVTQNPRYLITVTGKKLTVTCSQNMNHEYMSWYRQDPGLGLRQIYYSMNVEVTDKGDVPEGYKVSRKEKRNFPLILESPSPNQTSLYFCASSLQPDRGREKLFFGSGTQLSVL.

V is TRBV25-1 and J is TRBJ1-2; unclear D gene. Germline CDR1 MGHDK, CDR2 SYGVNS. The V and J ends lost 6 bases and 6 bases respectively, with 11 bases between them. CDR3 length equals 12 residues. The CDR3 sequence: CASSSLWDGYTF. CDR3 DNA: TGTGCCAGCAGCAGCCTATGGGATGGCTACACCTTC.

The rearrangement links TRBV27 to TRBJ2-5; D is perhaps TRBD2 (6 bases). V was cut by 2 bases and J by 4 bases, with 11 bases left in between. This CDR3 has 14 residues. Germline CDR1 reads MNHEY; CDR2 reads SMNVEV (reference sequence). In DNA, the CDR3 is TGTGCCAGCAGTTTAAGGCGGGGCGCAGAGACCCAGTACTTC. Protein sequence: CASSLRRGAETQYF.

Only one count was recorded for this clone. The V gene is TRBV6-1, the J gene TRBJ2-3; 8 positions agree with TRBD1. The CDR3 covers 14 residues. Germline values: CDR1 MNHNS, CDR2 SASEGT. V lost 5 bases, J lost 3 bases, and 4 bases stayed unmatched. Written as DNA, the CDR3 is TGTGCCAGCAGTCGAGGACAGGGTACAGATACGCAGTATTTT. Translating it yields CASSRGQGTDTQYF.

The sample holds one count of this clone. The CDR3 nucleotides are TGTGCCAGCAGCTCACAAGCGGGAGGGCGTTACAATGAGCAGTTCTTC. This translates into CASSSQAGGRYNEQFF. The V gene is TRBV7-2, the J gene TRBJ2-1, with 10 bases fitting TRBD2. The trim removed 4 bases at V and 4 bases at J, leaving 7 bases unmatched. The CDR3 totals 16 residues. Per the germline V gene, CDR1 is SGHTA and CDR2 is FQGNSA.

V is TRBV5-1 and J is TRBJ2-7, with a tentative D call TRBD1 (6 bases). Germline values: CDR1 SGHRS, CDR2 YFSETQ. Trimming shortened V by 4 bases and J by 5 bases, and 13 bases separated the two germline ends. CDR3 size: 13 residues. CDR3 loop: CASSPTGLDEQYF. The CDR3 nucleotides read TGCGCCAGCAGCCCTACAGGGTTGGACGAGCAGTACTTC.

The rearrangement uses TRBV11-2 and TRBJ2-7; no firm D call. Germline CDR1 is SGHAT and CDR2 is FQNNGV. Trimming left V 0 bases short and J 9 bases short, with 9 bases between. There are 12 residues in the CDR3. CDR3 DNA: TGTGCCAGCAGCTTAGATCGATCTGTGCAGTACTTC. The encoded protein is CASSLDRSVQYF.

This clone was seen once. V usage is TRBV2 and J usage is TRBJ2-3, with D unclear. V dropped 7 bases and J dropped 6 bases, with 14 bases sitting between them. From germline, CDR1 is SNHLY and CDR2 FYNNEI. The CDR3 loop spans 13 amino acids. The CDR3 bases are TGTGCCAGCAACGTAGTAATGAGGGATACGCAGTATTTT. Translating gives CASNVVMRDTQYF.

The rearrangement links TRBV7-2 to TRBJ2-3; 7 positions agree with TRBD2. V shed 5 bases, J shed 11 bases, and the junction held 16 bases outside the gene matches. This CDR3 spans 15 amino acids. Germline CDR1 is SGHTA and CDR2 is FQGNSA. The CDR3: CASSLGMRAGGGQYF. CDR3 nucleotides: TGTGCCAGCAGCCTCGGAATGCGGGCCGGCGGGGGGCAGTATTTT.

J is TRBJ2-5 and V is TRBV28, with D tentatively TRBD2 (5 bases). Germline lookup yields CDR1 MDHEN and CDR2 SYDVKM. This CDR3 contains 12 residues. V was clipped by 2 bases and J by 6 bases, with 7 bases between them. The CDR3 here is CASSLSGQTQYF. DNA for the CDR3: TGTGCCAGCAGTTTAAGCGGACAGACCCAGTACTTC.

The rearrangement uses TRBV30 and TRBJ2-1; D is undetermined. V gave up 0 bases and J gave up 0 bases, with 12 bases separating them. The CDR3 loop spans 16 amino acids. The germline CDR1 and CDR2 sequences are GTSNPN and SVGIG (reference sequence). The CDR3 spells CAWSVLEASSYNEQFF. The CDR3 region has the DNA TGTGCCTGGAGTGTACTTGAGGCGAGCTCCTACAATGAGCAGTTCTTC. Variable domain in full (rest from reference TRBV30 and TRBJ2-1): SQTIHQWPATLVQPVGSPLSLECTVEGTSNPNLYWYRQAAGRGLQLLFYSVGIGQISSEVPQNLSASRPQDRQFILSSKKLLLSDSGFYLCAWSVLEASSYNEQFFGPGTRLTVL.

This clone was observed once. This chain uses TRBV10-2 with TRBJ2-1; 7 bases fit TRBD2. Germline lookup yields CDR1 WSHSY and CDR2 SAAADI. V shed 4 bases, J shed 2 bases, and the junction held 11 bases outside the gene matches. CDR3 length equals 17 residues. The CDR3 region is CASSGTVGAGAYNEQFF. The CDR3 coding sequence is TGCGCCAGCAGTGGAACGGTAGGGGCGGGGGCCTACAATGAGCAGTTCTTC.